This entry is about one TCR beta chain. The target antigen is unknown. The entry originates in a study of T cell responses to AZD1222 COVID-19 vaccine. Study outcomes and limitations: Vaccine-associated CD4 TCRs ranged over spike, dominating at 160-218 and 743-854.

The assay was immunoSEQ multiplex PCR, and TCRdb's table has in-frame clones only and misses some. The sample yields 200,000 or so clones, 80% to 90% seen once. Germline CDR1 ENHRY, CDR2 SYGVKD. V lost 5 bases and J lost 2; bases outside the gene matches: 14. The CDR3 runs 18 residues. Source: peripheral blood, taken on day 0 of AZD1222 vaccination. V usage is TRBV10-3 and J usage is TRBJ2-2, with 7 positions matching TRBD1. The receptor was derived from an adult in good health. The CDR3 sequence is CAISPTLLDRRNTGELFF. The CDR3 bases are TGTGCCATCAGTCCCACCCTCCTGGACAGGAGAAACACCGGGGAGCTGTTTTTT.